This TCR beta chain was sequenced in a study of blood T cell repertoires in COVID-19. About the research overall: Acute and convalescent COVID-19 samples came from the United States, Italy and Spain.

As handled by the study authors: The authors estimated nucleated cell counts from reference gene primer amplification. Measured with immunoSEQ multiplex PCR; TCRdb has only the in-frame clones, and not every one. That table supplies the V and J calls and clone size; D and trimming were determined from the DNA. The repertoire includes 250,000 to 300,000 clones, over 75% of them detected once, and 11% sits in the top ten. V shed 0 bases and J shed 5 bases, with 17 bases lying between them. The CDR3 consists of 15 residues. The germline V gene has CDR1 GTSNPN and CDR2 SVGIG (reference sequence). V usage is TRBV30 and J usage is TRBJ2-7; possibly TRBD1 for D (5 bases). The TCR comes from a woman in her seventies with acute or convalescent COVID-19. The sequenced sample consisted of peripheral blood. CDR3 sequence: CAWSVPNGAVNEQYF. Here the CDR3 DNA reads TGTGCCTGGAGTGTCCCGAATGGGGCCGTGAACGAGCAGTACTTC.